The source of this T cell receptor beta chain is a study of shared T cell receptors in the human thymus. Assay: immunoSEQ multiplex PCR; the TCRdb copy retains only in-frame clones and omits some. Among 500,000 to 750,000 clones listed, 85% to 90% were seen once. The junction had 13 bases not matched to a gene; V was cut back by 3 bases and J by 8 bases. Germline V gene sequence: CDR1 SGHTA, CDR2 FQGNSA. The length of the CDR3 is 16 residues. The sample also formed part of further work on human thymus T cells. This second study says: Thymic as well as blood repertoires seemed to favor certain V and J genes unevenly.

What was sequenced was thymocytes. The receptor was derived from a boy less than two years old with a congenital heart defect. The chain links TRBV7-2 to TRBJ2-1; TRBD2 matches 7 bases. The CDR3 coding sequence is TGTGCCAGCAGCTTTCGAGTCTGGGGGGAGGGCCATGAGCAGTTCTTC. Encoded protein: CASSFRVWGEGHEQFF.